This T cell receptor (beta chain) stems from a study of shared clonotypes between healthy human individuals. The naive CD8 fraction comprised CD45RO-negative cells positively selected for CCR7 and excluded terminally differentiated effector memory CD45RA+ cells. The healthy adult donors were HIV-negative and reported no recent acute infections or vaccinations. Assay used: immunoSEQ multiplex PCR; TCRdb lists only in-frame clones, some missing. This table has millions of clones, around 96% appearing once. A single count supports this clone. Germline V CDR1 and CDR2: MDHEN, SYDVKM. The CDR3 length is 13 residues. The junction had 8 bases not matched to a gene; V was cut back by 6 bases and J by 7 bases.

The sequence was obtained from a man younger than 30 in good health. This sequence joins TRBV28 and TRBJ2-7; 8 nucleotides agree with TRBD1. Sequencing input: naive CD8+ T cells sorted from blood. For the CDR3, the DNA is TGTGCCAGCAGGTATACAGGGGGTGGGGAGCAGTACTTC. Translation: CASRYTGGGEQYF.